This T cell receptor beta chain came from a study of blood T cell repertoires in COVID-19. This CDR3 has 15 residues. Germline CDR1 is SGHTA and CDR2 is FQGNSA. J gave up 4 bases and V 5 bases, and 7 bases lay outside the gene matches. Some clones are missing from TCRdb's copy, which holds only in-frame ones; the method was immunoSEQ multiplex PCR. The data hold fewer than 250,000 clones, with around 84% observed a single time. The sample comprised PBMCs or T cells enriched from blood (not recorded which). This TCR came from a woman aged 40 to 50 who had recovered from COVID-19. This sequence joins TRBV7-2 and TRBJ1-2, with TRBD1 matching over 10 bases. The CDR3 loop reads CASSPGQGGAYGYTF. CDR3 sequence (DNA): TGTGCCAGCAGCCCTGGACAGGGGGGCGCCTATGGCTACACCTTC.